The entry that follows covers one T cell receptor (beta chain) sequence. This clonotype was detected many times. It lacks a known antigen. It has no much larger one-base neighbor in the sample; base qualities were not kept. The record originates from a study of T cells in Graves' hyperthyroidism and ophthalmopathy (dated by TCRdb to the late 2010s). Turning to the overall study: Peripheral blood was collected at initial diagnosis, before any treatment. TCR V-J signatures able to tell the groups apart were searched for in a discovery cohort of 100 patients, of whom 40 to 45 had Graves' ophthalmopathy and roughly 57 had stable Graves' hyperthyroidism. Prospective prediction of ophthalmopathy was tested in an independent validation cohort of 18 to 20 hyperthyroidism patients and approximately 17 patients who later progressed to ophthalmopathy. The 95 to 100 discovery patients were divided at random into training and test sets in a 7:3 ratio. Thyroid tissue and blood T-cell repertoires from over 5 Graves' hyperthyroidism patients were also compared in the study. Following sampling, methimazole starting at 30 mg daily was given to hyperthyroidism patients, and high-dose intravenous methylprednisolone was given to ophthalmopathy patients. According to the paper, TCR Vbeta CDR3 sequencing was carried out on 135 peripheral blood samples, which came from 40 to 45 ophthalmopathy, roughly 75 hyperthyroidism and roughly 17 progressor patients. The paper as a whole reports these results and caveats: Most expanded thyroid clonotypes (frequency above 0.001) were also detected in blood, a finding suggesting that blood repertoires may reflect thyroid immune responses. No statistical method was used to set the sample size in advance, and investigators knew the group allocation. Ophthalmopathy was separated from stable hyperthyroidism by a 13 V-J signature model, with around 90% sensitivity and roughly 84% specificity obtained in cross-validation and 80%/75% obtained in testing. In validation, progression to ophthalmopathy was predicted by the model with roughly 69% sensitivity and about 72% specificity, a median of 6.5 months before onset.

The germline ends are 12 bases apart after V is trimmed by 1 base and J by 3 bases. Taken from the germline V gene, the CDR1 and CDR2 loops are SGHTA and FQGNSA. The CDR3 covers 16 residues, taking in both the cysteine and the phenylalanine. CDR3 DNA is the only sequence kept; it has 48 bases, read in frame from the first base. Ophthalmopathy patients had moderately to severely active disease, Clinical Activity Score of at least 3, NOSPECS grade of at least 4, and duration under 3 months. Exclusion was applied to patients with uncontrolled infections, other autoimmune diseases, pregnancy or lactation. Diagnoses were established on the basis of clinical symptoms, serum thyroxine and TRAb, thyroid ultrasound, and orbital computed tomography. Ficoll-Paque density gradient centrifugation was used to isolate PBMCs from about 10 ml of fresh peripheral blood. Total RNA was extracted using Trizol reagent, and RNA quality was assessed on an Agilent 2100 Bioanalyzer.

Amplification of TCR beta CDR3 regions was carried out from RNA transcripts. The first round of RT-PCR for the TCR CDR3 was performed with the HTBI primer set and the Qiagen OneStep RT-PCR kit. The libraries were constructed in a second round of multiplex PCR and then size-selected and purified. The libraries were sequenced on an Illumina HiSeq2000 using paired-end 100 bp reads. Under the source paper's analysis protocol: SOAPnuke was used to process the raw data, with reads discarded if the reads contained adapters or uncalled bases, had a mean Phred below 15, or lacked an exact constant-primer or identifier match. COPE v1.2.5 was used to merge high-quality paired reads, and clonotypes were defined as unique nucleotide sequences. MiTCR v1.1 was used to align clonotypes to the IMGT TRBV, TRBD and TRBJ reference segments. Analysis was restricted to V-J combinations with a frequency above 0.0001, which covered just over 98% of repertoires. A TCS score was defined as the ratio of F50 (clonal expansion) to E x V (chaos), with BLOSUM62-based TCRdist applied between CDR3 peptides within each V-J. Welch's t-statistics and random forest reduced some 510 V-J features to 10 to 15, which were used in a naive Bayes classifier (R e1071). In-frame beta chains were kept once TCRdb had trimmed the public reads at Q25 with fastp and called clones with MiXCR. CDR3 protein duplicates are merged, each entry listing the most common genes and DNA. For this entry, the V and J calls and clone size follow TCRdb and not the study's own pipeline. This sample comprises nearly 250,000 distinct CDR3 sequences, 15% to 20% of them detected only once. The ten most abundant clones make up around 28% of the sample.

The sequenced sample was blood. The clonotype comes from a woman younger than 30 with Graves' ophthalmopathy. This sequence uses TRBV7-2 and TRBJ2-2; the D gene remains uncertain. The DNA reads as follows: TGTGCCAGCAGCTTAGACCCGAGCTACGACACCGGGGAGCTGTTTTTT. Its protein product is CASSLDPSYDTGELFF.